These 2 T cell receptor beta chains came from one sample sequenced in a study of T cell responses to AZD1222 COVID-19 vaccine (dated by TCRdb to the early 2020s). The library was produced with the immunoSEQ multiplex PCR assay. TCRdb stores this immuneACCESS table with in-frame sequences only. Part of the clones is absent; in the studies checked, under half of the shortfall reflects unresolved V genes, and no reason is known for the rest. This sample is represented by some 120,000 clones; approximately 90% of them were singletons. The ten largest clones add up to 9% to 15% of the sample. The time point label on this specimen signifies: baseline before first vaccination. Sequences were derived from peripheral blood, sampled on day 0 of AZD1222 vaccination. These receptors originate from an adult in good health.

This clone was observed a single time. This sequence joins TRBV6-5 and TRBJ2-7; TRBD2 is a possible D gene (6 bases). The CDR3 has 13 residues. From germline, CDR1 is MNHEY and CDR2 SVGAGI. V lost 6 bases and J lost 1, with 10 bases in between. CDR3 in amino acids: CASSPGESYEQYF. In DNA, the CDR3 is TGTGCCAGCAGCCCGGGGGAGTCCTACGAGCAGTACTTC.

V usage is TRBV2 and J usage is TRBJ2-7, with D possibly matching TRBD2 (6 bases). The CDR3 covers 15 residues. With 3 bases removed from V and 4 bases from J, the gap between germline ends came to 16 bases. CDR1 is SNHLY and CDR2 is FYNNEI in the germline V gene. CDR3 loop: CASSEGVGGRYEQYF. Here the CDR3 DNA reads TGTGCCAGCAGTGAGGGGGTCGGTGGGAGGTACGAGCAGTACTTC.